These 14 T cell receptor beta chains share one sample of origin, sequenced in a study of blood T cell repertoires in COVID-19. Sequencing was performed with immunoSEQ multiplex PCR; in TCRdb, only in-frame clones are kept and a portion is missing. The repertoire holds under 15,000 clones, with 81% as singletons. The sequencing sample was made of peripheral blood. These receptor sequences come from a human donor in a cohort sampled during active COVID-19.

There are a few counts of this clone. The chain has TRBV19 and TRBJ1-5, with D possibly matching TRBD1 (5 bases). The germline gives CDR1 LNHDA, CDR2 SQIVND (reference sequence). Trimming took off 7 bases at V and 5 bases at J, with 15 bases between the two ends. This CDR3 comprises 14 residues. CDR3 sequence: CASNMRGLDQPQHF. CDR3 DNA: TGTGCCAGTAACATGCGGGGGTTGGATCAGCCCCAGCATTTT.

The CDR3 loop is CASSYSSGRMGEQFF. CDR3 in DNA: TGTGCCAGCAGTTATTCTAGCGGGCGAATGGGTGAGCAGTTCTTC. This chain uses TRBV28 with TRBJ2-1; 8 bases align to TRBD2. CDR1 is MDHEN and CDR2 is SYDVKM in the germline V gene. The CDR3 totals 15 residues. After removal of 4 bases from V and 9 bases from J, the junction contained 11 bases not matched to a gene.

This clone was recorded only once. V gene TRBV9 combines with J gene TRBJ2-7; 7 nucleotides agree with TRBD2. Germline V CDR1 and CDR2: SGDLS, YYNGEE. V trimming: 0 bases; J trimming: 0 bases; junction bases outside the gene matches: 6. This CDR3 has 16 amino acids. The CDR3, as DNA: TGTGCCAGCAGCGTAGTGGGGGGGAACATCTCCTACGAGCAGTACTTC. Translating gives CASSVVGGNISYEQYF.

The genes are TRBV9 and TRBJ2-2; 7 nucleotides match TRBD2. Per germline, CDR1 SGDLS and CDR2 YYNGEE. The CDR3 covers 17 residues. J was trimmed by 2 bases and V by 4 bases; bases with no gene match: 11. This CDR3 is CASSPHPGLSNTGELFF. CDR3 DNA: TGTGCCAGCAGCCCCCACCCGGGACTATCAAACACCGGGGAGCTGTTTTTT.

J is TRBJ2-4 and V is TRBV7-3, with D maybe TRBD1 (5 bases). CDR1 and CDR2 from the germline V gene are SGHTA and FQGTGA. V was shortened by 5 bases and J by 0 bases, with 14 bases between the two germline ends. The CDR3 consists of 16 residues. The CDR3 sequence: CASSPPGRLAKNIQYF. For the CDR3, the DNA is TGTGCCAGCAGCCCTCCAGGGCGGTTAGCCAAAAACATTCAGTACTTC. The full variable domain, completed using reference TRBV7-3 and TRBJ2-4, is GAGVSQTPSNKVTEKGKYVELRCDPISGHTALYWYRQSLGQGPEFLIYFQGTGAADDSGLPNDRFFAVRPEGSVSTLKIQRTERGDSAVYLCASSPPGRLAKNIQYFGAGTRLSVL.

CDR3 in amino acids: CSVRRGRETQYF. The DNA of the CDR3 is TGCAGCGTTAGGAGGGGGCGAGAGACCCAGTACTTC. The chain is built from TRBV29-1 and TRBJ2-5; maybe TRBD1 (7 bases). The CDR3 extends over 12 amino acids. Trimming shortened V by 5 bases and J by 4 bases, and 11 bases separated the two germline ends. The germline V gene encodes CDR1 SQVTM and CDR2 ANQGSEA.

The chain is built from TRBV19 and TRBJ2-7, with 8 bases aligning to TRBD1. Germline CDR1 is LNHDA and CDR2 is SQIVND (reference sequence). The CDR3 is made up of 13 amino acids. With V trimmed by 3 bases and J by 7 bases, 5 bases remained unmatched. The CDR3 loop reads CASSIQGAGEQYF. CDR3 sequence (DNA): TGTGCCAGTAGTATCCAGGGGGCAGGGGAGCAGTACTTC. Full variable domain (missing parts from reference TRBV19 and TRBJ2-7): DGGITQSPKYLFRKEGQNVTLSCEQNLNHDAMYWYRQDPGQGLRLIYYSQIVNDFQKGDIAEGYSVSREKKESFPLTVTSAQKNPTAFYLCASSIQGAGEQYFGPGTRLTVT.

The chain has TRBV30 and TRBJ1-4; no reliable D call. This CDR3 has 12 amino acids. Germline V gene data show CDR1 as GTSNPN and CDR2 as SVGIG (reference sequence). The V gene lost 3 bases and the J gene lost 8 bases, with 10 bases spanning the gap. The CDR3 DNA sequence: TGTGCCTGGAGCCTAACGGGGGAAAAACTGTTTTTT. Amino acids: CAWSLTGEKLFF.

A word on this clone: Compared with germline, one end of the junction differs, possibly owing to a read error. The chain uses TRBV7-6 and TRBJ2-2; 7 bases are a match to TRBD1. The germline gives CDR1 SGHVS, CDR2 FNYEAQ. The CDR3 runs 16 residues. The DNA of the CDR3 is TGTGCCAGCAGCTCGAGACAGGGCAAGAACGCCGGGGAGCTGTTTTTT. Residues: CASSSRQGKNAGELFF. Supplemented by reference TRBV7-6 and TRBJ2-2, the full variable domain reads GAGVSQSPRYKVTKRGQDVALRCDPISGHVSLYWYRQALGQGPEFLTYFNYEAQQDKSGLPNDRFSAERPEGSISTLTIQRTEQRDSAMYRCASSSRQGKNAGELFFGEGSRLTVL.

The chain recombines TRBV4-3 with TRBJ2-1; D is undetermined. V was shortened by 0 bases and J by 1 base, with 10 bases between the two germline ends. Germline-derived CDR1 and CDR2 are LGHNA and YSLEER. This CDR3 has 16 residues. The CDR3 reads CASSQDATSSYNEQFF. The DNA for the CDR3 is TGCGCCAGCAGCCAAGATGCTACCTCGTCCTACAATGAGCAGTTCTTC.

The rearrangement uses TRBV2 and TRBJ2-4; TRBD2 matches at 11 bases. Trimming cost V 6 bases and J 6 bases; bases outside gene matches: 7. CDR1 and CDR2 from the germline V gene are SNHLY and FYNNEI. This CDR3 is built from 15 residues. The CDR3 loop reads CASRELAGDGNIQYF. DNA of the CDR3: TGTGCCAGCAGAGAACTAGCGGGAGACGGAAACATTCAGTACTTC.

About this clone itself: A read error may account for a junction end that differs from germline. This sequence joins TRBV12-3 or TRBV12-4 and TRBJ2-3; no definite D call. The CDR3 contains 12 residues. DNA of the CDR3: TGTGCCAGCAGTTTAACGGCAATGGGCCCTTTTTTT. Translated, it gives CASSLTAMGPFF.

The chain combines TRBV5-6 with TRBJ2-7, with D hard to call. V was cut by 4 bases and J by 2 bases, with 10 bases left in between. CDR3 length: 13 amino acids. CDR1 is SGHDT and CDR2 is YYEEEE in the germline V gene. CDR3 sequence: CASSVAQAYEQYF. CDR3 bases: TGTGCCAGCAGCGTGGCCCAGGCCTACGAGCAGTACTTC.

This clone has a single count. The V gene is TRBV25-1, the J gene TRBJ2-7; 7 bases align to TRBD2. V was pared by 4 bases and J by 7 bases, with 7 bases of the junction left unmatched. Germline V gene sequence: CDR1 MGHDK, CDR2 SYGVNS. The CDR3 has 13 amino acids. The CDR3 DNA follows: TGTGCCAGCAGTGGGGCGGGAGTAGGGGAGCAGTACTTC. It codes for CASSGAGVGEQYF.